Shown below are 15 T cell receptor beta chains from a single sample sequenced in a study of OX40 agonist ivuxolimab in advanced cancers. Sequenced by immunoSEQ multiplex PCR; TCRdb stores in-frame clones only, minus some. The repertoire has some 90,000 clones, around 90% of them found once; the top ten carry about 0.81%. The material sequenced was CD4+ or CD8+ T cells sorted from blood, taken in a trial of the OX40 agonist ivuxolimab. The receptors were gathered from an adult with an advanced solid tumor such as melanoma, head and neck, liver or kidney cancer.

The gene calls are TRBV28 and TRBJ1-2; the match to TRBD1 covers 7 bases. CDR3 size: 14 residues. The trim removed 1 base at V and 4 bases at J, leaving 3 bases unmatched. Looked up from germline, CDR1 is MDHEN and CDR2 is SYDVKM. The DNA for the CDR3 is TGTGCCAGCAGTTTATCAGGGGGTCCCTATGGCTACACCTTC. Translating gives CASSLSGGPYGYTF.

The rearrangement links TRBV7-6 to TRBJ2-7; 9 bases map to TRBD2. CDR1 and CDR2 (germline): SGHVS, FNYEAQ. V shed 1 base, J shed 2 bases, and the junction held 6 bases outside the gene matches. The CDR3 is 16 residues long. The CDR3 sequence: CASSLGPLAGPYEQYF. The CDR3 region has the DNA TGTGCCAGCAGCTTAGGTCCCCTAGCGGGACCCTACGAGCAGTACTTC.

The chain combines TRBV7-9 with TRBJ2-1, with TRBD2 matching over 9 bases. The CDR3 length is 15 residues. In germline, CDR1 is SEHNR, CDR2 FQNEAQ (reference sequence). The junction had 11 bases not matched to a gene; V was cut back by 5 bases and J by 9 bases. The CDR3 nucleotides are TGTGCCAGCAGCGGTGCGGGAGGGCCTATTGTTGAGCAGTTCTTC. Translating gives CASSGAGGPIVEQFF.

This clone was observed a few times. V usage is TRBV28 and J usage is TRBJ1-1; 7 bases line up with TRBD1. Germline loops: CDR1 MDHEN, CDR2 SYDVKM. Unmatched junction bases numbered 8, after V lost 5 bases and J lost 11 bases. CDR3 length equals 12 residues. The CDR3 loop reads CASSVQGRYAFF. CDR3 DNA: TGTGCCAGCAGTGTACAGGGGAGGTACGCTTTCTTT.

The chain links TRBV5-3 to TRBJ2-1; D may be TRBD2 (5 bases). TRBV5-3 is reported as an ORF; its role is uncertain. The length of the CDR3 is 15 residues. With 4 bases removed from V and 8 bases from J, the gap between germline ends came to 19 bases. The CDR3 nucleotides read TGTGCCAGAAGCCCGAGGGCTAGCCCCAGCGATGAGCAGTTCTTC. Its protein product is CARSPRASPSDEQFF.

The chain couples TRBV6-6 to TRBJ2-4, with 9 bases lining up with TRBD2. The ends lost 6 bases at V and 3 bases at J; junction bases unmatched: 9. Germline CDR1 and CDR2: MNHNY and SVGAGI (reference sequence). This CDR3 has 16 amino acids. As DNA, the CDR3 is TGTGCCAGCAGAACTAGCGGGCTTTTGCACAAAAACATTCAGTACTTC. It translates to CASRTSGLLHKNIQYF.

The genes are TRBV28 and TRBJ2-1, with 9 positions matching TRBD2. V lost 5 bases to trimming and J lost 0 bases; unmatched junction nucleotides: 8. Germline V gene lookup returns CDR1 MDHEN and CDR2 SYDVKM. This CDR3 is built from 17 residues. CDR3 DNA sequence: TGTGCCAGCAGTCGGCTAGCGGGATTATCCTCCTACAATGAGCAGTTCTTC. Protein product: CASSRLAGLSSYNEQFF.

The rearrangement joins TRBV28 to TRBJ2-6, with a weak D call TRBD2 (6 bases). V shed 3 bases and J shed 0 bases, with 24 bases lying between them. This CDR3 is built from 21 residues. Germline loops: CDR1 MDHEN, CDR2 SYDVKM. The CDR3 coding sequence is TGTGCCAGCAGTTTTCGGGGCAGAAGAACGGGAGCCGGCTCTGGGGCCAACGTCCTGACTTTC. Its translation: CASSFRGRRTGAGSGANVLTF. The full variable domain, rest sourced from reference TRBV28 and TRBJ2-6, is DVKVTQSSRYLVKRTGEKVFLECVQDMDHENMFWYRQDPGLGLRLIYFSYDVKMKEKGDIPEGYSVSREKKERFSLILESASTNQTSMYLCASSFRGRRTGAGSGANVLTFGAGSRLTVL.

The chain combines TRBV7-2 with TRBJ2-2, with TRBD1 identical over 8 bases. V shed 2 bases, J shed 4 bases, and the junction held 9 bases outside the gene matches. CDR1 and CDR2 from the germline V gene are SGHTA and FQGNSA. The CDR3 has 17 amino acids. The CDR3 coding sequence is TGTGCCAGCAGCTTAATTGGGCAGGGGGCGGGCACCGGGGAGCTGTTTTTT. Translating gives CASSLIGQGAGTGELFF.

The CDR3 here is CASSRTGFSNQPQHF. In DNA, the CDR3 is TGTGCCAGCAGCCGGACAGGGTTTAGCAATCAGCCCCAGCATTTT. The chain links TRBV11-3 to TRBJ1-5; 8 bases fit TRBD1. V trimming: 5 bases; J trimming: 0 bases; junction bases outside the gene matches: 3. The CDR3 is 15 amino acids. The V gene's germline CDR1 is SGHNT and CDR2 YENEEA.

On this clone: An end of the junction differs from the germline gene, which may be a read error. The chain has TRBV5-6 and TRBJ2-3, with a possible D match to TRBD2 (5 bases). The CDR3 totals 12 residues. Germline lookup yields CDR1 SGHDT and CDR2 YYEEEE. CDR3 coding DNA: TGTGCCAGCAGGGCTAGCACAAATACGCAGTATTTT. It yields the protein CASRASTNTQYF.

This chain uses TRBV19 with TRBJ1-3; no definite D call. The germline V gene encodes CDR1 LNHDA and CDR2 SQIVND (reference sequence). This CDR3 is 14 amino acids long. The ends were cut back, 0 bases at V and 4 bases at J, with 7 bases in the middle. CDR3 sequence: CASSIDQAGNTIYF. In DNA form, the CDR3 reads TGTGCCAGTAGTATAGACCAAGCCGGAAACACCATATATTTT.

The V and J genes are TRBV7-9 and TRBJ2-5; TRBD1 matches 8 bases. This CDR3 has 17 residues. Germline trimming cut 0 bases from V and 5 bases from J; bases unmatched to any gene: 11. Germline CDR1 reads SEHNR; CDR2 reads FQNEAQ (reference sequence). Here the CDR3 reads CASSLARTGLFTETQYF. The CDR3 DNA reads TGTGCCAGCAGCTTAGCGCGGACAGGGCTATTTACGGAGACCCAGTACTTC.

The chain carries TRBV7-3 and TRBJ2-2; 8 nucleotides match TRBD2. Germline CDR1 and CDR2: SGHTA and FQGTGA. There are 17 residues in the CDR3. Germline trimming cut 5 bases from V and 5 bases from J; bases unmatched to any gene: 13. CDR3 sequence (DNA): TGTGCCAGCAGCGCCCCTGTTAGCGGGATTTTAACCGGGGAGCTGTTTTTT. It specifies CASSAPVSGILTGELFF.

CDR3 in amino acids: CASSYGHSQETQYF. CDR3 coding DNA: TGTGCCAGCAGTTACGGGCACAGCCAAGAGACCCAGTACTTC. The chain links TRBV6-6 to TRBJ2-5; no clear D. This CDR3 has 14 residues. V was cut by 2 bases and J by 1 base, with 8 bases left in between. Per the germline V gene, CDR1 is MNHNY and CDR2 is SVGAGI (reference sequence).